Below, one T cell receptor beta chain is given with its context. The table came from immunoSEQ multiplex PCR; TCRdb's copy has only in-frame clones and leaves some out. The data hold roughly 89,000 clones, with around 84% observed a single time. This specimen comes from a study of OX40 agonist ivuxolimab in advanced cancers. Turning to the study itself: Of the patients, three showed partial responses, one with hepatocellular carcinoma and two with cutaneous melanoma.

At cycle 4 day 1, cycle 7 day 1, and baseline, blood was sampled. The CDR3 extends over 14 amino acids. Germline trimming cut 2 bases from V and 2 bases from J; bases unmatched to any gene: 4. Germline CDR1 SGHRS, CDR2 YFSETQ. The sequence was collected from an adult with an advanced solid tumor such as melanoma, head and neck, liver or kidney cancer. This specimen was CD4+ or CD8+ T cells sorted from blood, taken in a trial of the OX40 agonist ivuxolimab. V is TRBV5-1 and J is TRBJ2-7, with TRBD1 identical over 7 bases. The CDR3 sequence: CASSLDRATYEQYF. Here the CDR3 DNA reads TGCGCCAGCAGCTTAGACAGGGCAACCTACGAGCAGTACTTC.